These 23 T cell receptor beta chains originate from one sample sequenced in a study of human T cells and chemical hapten exposure. Described time point: pre-sensitization, week 0. Noted treatment: therapeutic diphenylcyclopropenone sensitization with weekly scalp DPC. TCRdb reanalysed the RACE reads using MiXCR and keeps one entry per CDR3 protein. The table has more than 250,000 distinct CDR3 sequences, almost 8% seen once. The sample was whole blood, taken in connection with sensitization to the hapten diphenylcyclopropenone (DPC). These receptors were obtained from a man younger than 35 with alopecia areata. Some clones in this sample may be carry-over from other donors' samples.

The CDR3 bases are TGTGCCAGCAGCTTATACGGACTAGCGGGGGGGCGTACGCAGTATTTT. It specifies CASSLYGLAGGRTQYF. The V call is TRBV7-2, the J call TRBJ2-3, with 15 bases aligning to TRBD2. Looked up from germline, CDR1 is SGHTA and CDR2 is FQGNSA. V shed 2 bases and J 8 bases; nucleotides not matched to a gene: 5. This CDR3 is built from 16 residues.

V usage is TRBV28 and J usage is TRBJ2-7; a possible D gene is TRBD2 (6 bases). V lost 3 bases, J lost 5 bases, and 11 bases lay in between. This CDR3 region has 13 residues. The germline CDR1 and CDR2 sequences are MDHEN and SYDVKM. In DNA, the CDR3 is TGTGCCAGCAGTTTGTGGGAGGAAGACGAGCAGTACTTC. Its protein product is CASSLWEEDEQYF.

This clonotype was detected a few times. J is TRBJ2-3 and V is TRBV9; 8 bases are a match to TRBD2. V shed 0 bases, J shed 4 bases, and the junction held 10 bases outside the gene matches. The CDR3 runs to 17 residues. The germline V gene has CDR1 SGDLS and CDR2 YYNGEE. CDR3 amino acids: CASSVALGLAGADTQYF. DNA of the CDR3: TGTGCCAGCAGCGTAGCTTTGGGCCTAGCGGGCGCAGATACGCAGTATTTT. Based on the CDR3 plus reference TRBV9 and TRBJ2-3, the full variable domain is DSGVTQTPKHLITATGQRVTLRCSPRSGDLSVYWYQQSLDQGLQFLIQYYNGEERAKGNILERFSAQQFPDLHSELNLSSLELGDSALYFCASSVALGLAGADTQYFGPGTRLTVL.

This clonotype was picked up a small number of times. The genes are TRBV10-3 and TRBJ2-5; 10 bases match TRBD1. Germline V gives CDR1 ENHRY, CDR2 SYGVKD. V shed 2 bases, J shed 6 bases, and the junction held 3 bases outside the gene matches. CDR3 length equals 14 residues. The CDR3 here is CAISEPDRGQTQYF. CDR3 nucleotides: TGTGCCATCAGTGAGCCAGACAGGGGGCAGACCCAGTACTTC.

This clonotype has more than one count but fewer than ten. The genes are TRBV5-1 and TRBJ1-6, with D perhaps TRBD1 (5 bases). CDR3 size: 12 residues. Deletions cut 0 bases from V and 16 bases from J, with 11 bases between. Germline lookup yields CDR1 SGHRS and CDR2 YFSETQ. The CDR3 nucleotides read TGCGCCAGCAGCTTGGACGGACACCTACTCCACTTT. It codes for CASSLDGHLLHF. Combining the CDR3 with reference TRBV5-1 and TRBJ1-6 gives the whole variable domain KAGVTQTPRYLIKTRGQQVTLSCSPISGHRSVSWYQQTPGQGLQFLFEYFSETQRNKGNFPGRFSGRQFSNSRSEMNVSTLELGDSALYLCASSLDGHLLHFGNGTRLTVT.

In this sample, this clonotype turned up a few times. The V call is TRBV18, the J call TRBJ1-1, with D perhaps TRBD1 (6 bases). Trimming took off 4 bases at V and 7 bases at J, with 10 bases between the two ends. The CDR3 has 12 amino acids. Per germline, CDR1 KGHSH and CDR2 LQKENI. CDR3 sequence: CASSLRGVEAFF. DNA for the CDR3: TGTGCCAGCTCACTGAGGGGGGTTGAAGCTTTCTTT.

The chain joins TRBV6-6 to TRBJ1-5; no firm D call. The CDR3 loop spans 14 amino acids. The germline CDR1 and CDR2 sequences are MNHNY and SVGAGI (reference sequence). Trimming left V 2 bases short and J 8 bases short, with 13 bases between. The CDR3 nucleotides are TGTGCCAGCAGTTACGATGGCAGCCGGGAGCCCCAGCATTTT. Translation: CASSYDGSREPQHF.

DNA of the CDR3: TGTGCCAGCAGCCCCAGGGGGCCCCACACTGAAGCTTTCTTT. Protein product: CASSPRGPHTEAFF. The rearrangement uses TRBV6-5 and TRBJ1-1; 8 bases agree with TRBD1. From germline, CDR1 is MNHEY and CDR2 SVGAGI. The CDR3 is 14 residues long. With 6 bases clipped from V and 3 bases from J, the junction kept 6 bases outside the gene matches.

The chain employs TRBV12-3 or TRBV12-4 and TRBJ2-4; D perhaps matches TRBD1 (5 bases). This CDR3 has 13 residues. The V end was cut by 6 bases, the J end by 7 bases, with 13 bases between. CDR3 protein: CASSTTPGNIQYF. The CDR3 DNA sequence: TGTGCCAGCAGCACCACCCCAGGGAACATTCAGTACTTC.

The chain links TRBV7-6 to TRBJ2-5; 8 bases map to TRBD1. V dropped 4 bases and J dropped 6; count of bases not matched to a gene: 16. This CDR3 is 17 amino acids long. Germline V gives CDR1 SGHVS, CDR2 FNYEAQ. The CDR3 sequence: CASSSACVQGEKKTQYF. The CDR3 nucleotides read TGTGCCAGCAGCTCCGCCTGCGTACAGGGGGAAAAGAAGACCCAGTACTTC.

This clonotype was picked up a small number of times. This sequence joins TRBV2 and TRBJ1-1; D is undetermined. This CDR3 contains 14 residues. The V and J ends lost 2 bases and 9 bases respectively, with 16 bases between them. Germline CDR1 SNHLY, CDR2 FYNNEI. This chain's CDR3 is CASSENGGAVQAFF. DNA for the CDR3: TGTGCCAGCAGTGAAAACGGCGGAGCTGTTCAAGCTTTCTTT.

V usage is TRBV7-2 and J usage is TRBJ2-1, with 8 bases that match TRBD2. V was pared by 6 bases and J by 0 bases, with 13 bases of the junction left unmatched. CDR1 and CDR2 from the germline V gene are SGHTA and FQGNSA. The CDR3 has 18 residues. The DNA for the CDR3 is TGTGCCAGCAGGAAAAGCGGGGGCGCGACAAGCTCCTACAATGAGCAGTTCTTC. It codes for CASRKSGGATSSYNEQFF.

This clonotype was observed many times. The V call is TRBV29-1, the J call TRBJ1-1, with a weak D call TRBD1 (6 bases). The ends were cut back, 7 bases at V and 1 base at J, with 7 bases in the middle. Per germline, CDR1 SQVTM and CDR2 ANQGSEA. The CDR3 is 11 amino acids. CDR3 sequence (DNA): TGCAGCGGAGGGGGGAACACTGAAGCTTTCTTT. This sequence encodes CSGGGNTEAFF.

The chain has TRBV11-2 and TRBJ1-1, with a tentative D call TRBD1 (6 bases). V was trimmed by 4 bases and J by 2 bases, leaving 14 bases between them. This CDR3 has 15 amino acids. Germline CDR1 SGHAT, CDR2 FQNNGV. The CDR3: CASSSTGQRNTEAFF. The CDR3 DNA reads as TGTGCCAGCAGCTCCACCGGACAGAGAAACACTGAAGCTTTCTTT.

This clonotype was observed many times. The chain employs TRBV29-1 and TRBJ1-1, with D possibly TRBD1 on 6 matching bases. The CDR3 runs to 14 residues. Looked up from germline, CDR1 is SQVTM and CDR2 is ANQGSEA. The V and J ends lost 6 bases and 0 bases respectively, with 14 bases between them. CDR3 nucleotide sequence: TGCAGCGTAGCCGGACAGAGCCTGAACACTGAAGCTTTCTTT. This codes for CSVAGQSLNTEAFF.

This clonotype was found a few times. The chain has TRBV7-2 and TRBJ2-7; D is possibly TRBD1 (6 bases). Per germline, CDR1 SGHTA and CDR2 FQGNSA. CDR3 length: 12 amino acids. With 5 bases removed from V and 6 bases from J, the gap between germline ends came to 11 bases. The CDR3 coding sequence is TGTGCCAGCAGCGCCACAGGGATCGAGCAGTACTTC. The encoded protein is CASSATGIEQYF. Based on the CDR3 plus reference TRBV7-2 and TRBJ2-7, the full variable domain is GAGVSQSPSNKVTEKGKDVELRCDPISGHTALYWYRQSLGQGLEFLIYFQGNSAPDKSGLPSDRFSAERTGGSVSTLTIQRTQQEDSAVYLCASSATGIEQYFGPGTRLTVT.

This clonotype was detected ten times or more. The J gene is TRBJ1-3, the V gene TRBV7-9; the D is unclear. The CDR3 runs 10 residues. Germline assignment: CDR1 SEHNR and CDR2 FQNEAQ (reference sequence). Trimming stripped 5 bases from V and 8 bases from J, with 4 bases between. CDR3 sequence reads: CASSPDTIYF. Here the CDR3 DNA reads TGTGCCAGCAGCCCTGACACCATATATTTT.

This clonotype was detected a few times. This chain connects TRBV21-1 to TRBJ1-6; the listed D gene, TRBD1, was not tested against the DNA. TRBV21-1 is marked as a pseudogene. The CDR3 totals 19 residues. CDR3 in DNA: TGTGCCAGCAGCAAAGACTTTGGGACAGGACGCTCCTATAATTCACCCCTCCACTTT. This codes for CASSKDFGTGRSYNSPLHF.

The rearrangement joins TRBV7-2 to TRBJ1-5; D remains ambiguous. The CDR3 totals 14 residues. Per the germline V gene, CDR1 is SGHTA and CDR2 is FQGNSA. Between the trimmed V and J ends, which lost 0 bases and 11 bases, there was a span of 14 bases. CDR3 loop: CASSLADTGRAQHF. The CDR3 region has the DNA TGTGCCAGCAGCTTAGCTGACACTGGGAGGGCCCAGCATTTT.

This clonotype was seen ten or more times. This chain uses TRBV7-9 with TRBJ1-2; D gene uncertain. The CDR3 loop spans 14 amino acids. Trimming stripped 4 bases from V and 3 bases from J, with 12 bases between. Germline V gives CDR1 SEHNR, CDR2 FQNEAQ (reference sequence). The CDR3 region has the DNA TGTGCCAGCAGCTATGGAACGGTAGACTATGGCTACACCTTC. The encoded protein is CASSYGTVDYGYTF.

Ten or more counts support this clonotype. V and J are TRBV5-6 and TRBJ2-1; no definite D call. The CDR3 sequence is 15 residues long. The germline V gene has CDR1 SGHDT and CDR2 YYEEEE. Trimming removed 3 bases at V and 1 base at J, with 11 bases between. In DNA, the CDR3 is TGTGCCAGCAGCTATTATAAGGCGTCCTACAATGAGCAGTTCTTC. Translating gives CASSYYKASYNEQFF.

With regard to this clonotype: The junction departs from the called germline gene at one end, perhaps through a read error. V usage is TRBV7-2 and J usage is TRBJ1-6; 7 bases are a match to TRBD1. The CDR3 has 15 amino acids. From germline, CDR1 is SGHTA and CDR2 FQGNSA. In DNA form, the CDR3 reads TGTGTCAGCAGCCGCCCGGGACAGCGGAATTCACCCCTCCACTTT. This encodes CVSSRPGQRNSPLHF.

The V gene is TRBV29-1, the J gene TRBJ1-2; tentative D call: TRBD1 (5 bases). Trimming took off 5 bases at V and 7 bases at J, with 20 bases between the two ends. CDR1 SQVTM and CDR2 ANQGSEA come from the germline V gene. This CDR3 is built from 14 residues. CDR3 in amino acids: CSVQARGEGTGYTF. CDR3 DNA sequence: TGCAGCGTTCAAGCTAGGGGAGAGGGAACTGGCTACACCTTC.